A single sample is the source of the 27 T cell receptor beta chains below, sequenced in a study of long-term antiretroviral therapy in people with HIV. Version v3.0 of the immunoSEQ assay ran at survey level. Sequenced by immunoSEQ multiplex PCR; TCRdb stores in-frame clones only, minus some. The table includes around 19,000 clones, 80% to 95% detected once. Sample: unsorted PBMCs, taken 4.4 years after starting antiretroviral therapy. The receptor source for this set is a woman aged 50 to 65 with HIV.

The V and J genes are TRBV19 and TRBJ2-1; TRBD2 is a possible D gene (6 bases). The CDR3 is 12 amino acids. V dropped 5 bases and J dropped 14 bases, with 16 bases sitting between them. Germline values: CDR1 LNHDA, CDR2 SQIVND (reference sequence). CDR3 protein: CASSSGLDFEFF. CDR3 DNA: TGTGCCAGTAGTTCGGGACTCGATTTCGAGTTCTTC.

The table lists this clone with a count of one. CDR3 DNA sequence: TGTGCCAGCAGCAGGCTAGGGGGCTATTATGGCTACACCTTC. The encoded protein is CASSRLGGYYGYTF. The gene calls are TRBV5-4 and TRBJ1-2, with 7 bases identical to TRBD1. Germline CDR1 reads SGHNT; CDR2 reads YYREEE (reference sequence). V shed 4 bases, J shed 5 bases, and the junction held 8 bases outside the gene matches. The CDR3 sequence is 14 residues long.

J is TRBJ2-5 and V is TRBV6-1; the D call may be TRBD1 or TRBD2 (6 bases each). CDR1 and CDR2 (germline): MNHNS, SASEGT. The CDR3 runs to 15 residues. With 6 bases removed from V and 2 bases from J, the gap between germline ends came to 16 bases. The CDR3 sequence is CASRKGGLGQETQYF. As DNA, the CDR3 is TGTGCCAGCAGAAAGGGGGGTTTGGGACAAGAGACCCAGTACTTC.

The chain recombines TRBV9 with TRBJ2-7; TRBD1 matches 9 bases. The V segment lost 3 bases and the J segment 3 bases; nucleotides outside the gene matches: 10. The CDR3 has 16 amino acids. CDR1 and CDR2 (germline): SGDLS, YYNGEE. The CDR3, as DNA: TGTGCCAGCAGCGACGATCCGGGACAGGGCCTCTACGAGCAGTACTTC. This codes for CASSDDPGQGLYEQYF.

The chain links TRBV19 to TRBJ2-6, with 8 bases matching TRBD1. Germline loops: CDR1 LNHDA, CDR2 SQIVND (reference sequence). The ends lost 8 bases at V and 3 bases at J; junction bases unmatched: 12. This CDR3 contains 17 residues. CDR3 coding DNA: TGTGCCAGTTCATCCGGGACAGGTACTCTTGGGGCCAACGTCCTGACTTTC. As protein: CASSSGTGTLGANVLTF. Full variable domain (missing parts from reference TRBV19 and TRBJ2-6): DGGITQSPKYLFRKEGQNVTLSCEQNLNHDAMYWYRQDPGQGLRLIYYSQIVNDFQKGDIAEGYSVSREKKESFPLTVTSAQKNPTAFYLCASSSGTGTLGANVLTFGAGSRLTVL.

The J gene is TRBJ1-5, the V gene TRBV5-1; 10 nucleotides line up with TRBD1. Trimming took 0 bases from V and 4 from J; bases not matched to a gene: 4. The CDR3 spans 16 residues. Germline V gene lookup returns CDR1 SGHRS and CDR2 YFSETQ. CDR3 sequence: CASSLDGQGGNQPQHF. In DNA form, the CDR3 reads TGCGCCAGCAGCTTGGATGGACAGGGGGGTAATCAGCCCCAGCATTTT.

This clone was recorded once. Other DNA variants within this sample encode the same CDR3. The chain combines TRBV7-9 with TRBJ1-6; no firm D call. With 3 bases removed from V and 7 bases from J, the gap between germline ends came to 4 bases. Germline V CDR1 and CDR2: SEHNR, FQNEAQ (reference sequence). The CDR3 sequence is 12 residues long. The chain's CDR3 is CASSLENSPLHF. The CDR3 DNA follows: TGTGCCAGCAGCTTGGAGAATTCACCCCTCCACTTT.

The V gene is TRBV7-8, the J gene TRBJ1-5; D is undetermined. Germline V lookup: CDR1 SGHVS, CDR2 FQNEAQ. V lost 5 bases, J lost 0 bases, and 14 bases lay in between. The CDR3 is made up of 16 amino acids. The CDR3 is CASSPSGRYSNQPQHF. DNA of the CDR3: TGTGCCAGCAGCCCTAGCGGGCGCTATAGCAATCAGCCCCAGCATTTT.

DNA for the CDR3: TGTGCCAGCAGCAGGACAGGGCCCGGGGAGCTGTTTTTT. It codes for CASSRTGPGELFF. V usage is TRBV13 and J usage is TRBJ2-2; 8 nucleotides agree with TRBD1. CDR1 PRHDT and CDR2 FYEKMQ come from the germline V gene (reference sequence). CDR3 length: 13 amino acids. Losses at the gene ends were 5 bases for V and 6 bases for J; bases not matched to a gene: 2.

A single count supports this clone. The chain couples TRBV6-5 to TRBJ1-2, with TRBD1 matching 9 bases. Germline-derived CDR1 and CDR2 are MNHEY and SVGAGI. The CDR3 is made up of 16 amino acids. J was trimmed by 4 bases and V by 4 bases; bases with no gene match: 10. The CDR3 bases are TGTGCCAGCAGTTTAATGGACAGGGGATATCCCTATGGCTACACCTTC. Protein: CASSLMDRGYPYGYTF.

The gene calls are TRBV25-1 and TRBJ2-1; tentatively, D is TRBD1 (6 bases). The CDR3 spans 15 residues. Germline V gene sequence: CDR1 MGHDK, CDR2 SYGVNS. Trimming removed 1 base from V and 4 bases from J, with 11 bases in between. The CDR3 sequence is CASSEWDNSYNEQFF. The CDR3 DNA sequence: TGTGCCAGCAGTGAATGGGACAACTCTTACAATGAGCAGTTCTTC.

The chain combines TRBV11-2 with TRBJ2-1, with TRBD2 identical over 9 bases. In germline, CDR1 is SGHAT, CDR2 FQNNGV. V dropped 5 bases and J dropped 3; count of bases not matched to a gene: 5. This CDR3 has 15 residues. CDR3 sequence: CASSISGGDYNEQFF. CDR3 in DNA: TGTGCCAGCAGCATTAGCGGGGGAGACTACAATGAGCAGTTCTTC.

The table lists this clone with a few counts. The chain uses TRBV2 and TRBJ1-4, with TRBD1 as a possible D gene (5 bases). This CDR3 has 14 residues. The germline V gene has CDR1 SNHLY and CDR2 FYNNEI. Trimming removed 7 bases at V and 4 bases at J, with 13 bases between. DNA for the CDR3: TGTGCCAGCACCCGGGGGGAAATTAATGAAAAACTGTTTTTT. Protein sequence: CASTRGEINEKLFF. Variable domain in full (rest from reference TRBV2 and TRBJ1-4): EPEVTQTPSHQVTQMGQEVILRCVPISNHLYFYWYRQILGQKVEFLVSFYNNEISEKSEIFDDQFSVERPDGSNFTLKIRSTKLEDSAMYFCASTRGEINEKLFFGSGTQLSVL.

CDR3 in amino acids: CASSEDGRPTDTQYF. The CDR3 region has the DNA TGTGCCAGCAGTGAAGATGGGCGACCGACAGATACGCAGTATTTT. This rearrangement joins TRBV25-1 to TRBJ2-3; no firm D call. CDR1 MGHDK and CDR2 SYGVNS come from the germline V gene. CDR3 length: 15 residues. V was cut by 2 bases and J by 3 bases, with 12 bases left in between.

This clone was detected only once. This chain uses TRBV15 with TRBJ1-4; D is undetermined. V lost 0 bases to trimming and J lost 7 bases, with 12 bases between them. This CDR3 spans 15 amino acids. Germline CDR1 is LNHNV and CDR2 is YYDKDF (reference sequence). CDR3 DNA: TGTGCCACCAGCAGAGACCGGATAGGCGGTGAAAAACTGTTTTTT. It translates to CATSRDRIGGEKLFF. The full variable domain, rest sourced from reference TRBV15 and TRBJ1-4, is DAMVIQNPRYQVTQFGKPVTLSCSQTLNHNVMYWYQQKSSQAPKLLFHYYDKDFNNEADTPDNFQSRRPNTSFCFLDIRSPGLGDTAMYLCATSRDRIGGEKLFFGSGTQLSVL.

The CDR3, as DNA: TGTGCCAGCAGTTTTGAGAACGAGAACACTGAAGCTTTCTTT. Translating it yields CASSFENENTEAFF. This rearrangement joins TRBV2 to TRBJ1-1; D remains ambiguous. The V gene lost 5 bases and the J gene lost 1 base, with 11 bases spanning the gap. The CDR3 spans 14 residues. Germline V lookup: CDR1 SNHLY, CDR2 FYNNEI.

The J gene is TRBJ2-7, the V gene TRBV6-1; D is unclear. The CDR3 sequence is 14 residues long. Germline assignment: CDR1 MNHNS and CDR2 SASEGT. Trimming removed 1 base at V and 0 bases at J, with 7 bases between. The CDR3 bases are TGTGCCAGCAGTGAAGGAGGCCACTCCTACGAGCAGTACTTC. It encodes CASSEGGHSYEQYF.

The chain carries TRBV5-6 and TRBJ1-5; no firm D call. Per germline, CDR1 SGHDT and CDR2 YYEEEE. The CDR3 extends over 13 amino acids. Trimming removed 4 bases at V and 7 bases at J, with 12 bases between. The CDR3 coding sequence is TGTGCCAGCAGCATTGGACGGGGACAGCCCCAGCATTTT. Encoded protein: CASSIGRGQPQHF.

The CDR3, as DNA: TGTGCCACCAGCAGTGCAGGGCCGGCCACAGATACGCAGTATTTT. This codes for CATSSAGPATDTQYF. The genes are TRBV15 and TRBJ2-3, with a tentative D call TRBD1 (5 bases). CDR3 length equals 15 residues. Trimming cost V 3 bases and J 2 bases, with 12 bases left between them. The germline V gene has CDR1 LNHNV and CDR2 YYDKDF (reference sequence).

The chain recombines TRBV5-1 with TRBJ2-7; 7 bases match TRBD2. V trimming: 1 base; J trimming: 0 bases; junction bases outside the gene matches: 4. CDR3 length: 15 amino acids. Germline V lookup: CDR1 SGHRS, CDR2 YFSETQ. The CDR3 DNA reads TGCGCCAGCAGCTTGTTGAGCGGGATCTCCTACGAGCAGTACTTC. Translated, it gives CASSLLSGISYEQYF. The complete variable domain, with remaining parts taken from reference TRBV5-1 and TRBJ2-7, reads KAGVTQTPRYLIKTRGQQVTLSCSPISGHRSVSWYQQTPGQGLQFLFEYFSETQRNKGNFPGRFSGRQFSNSRSEMNVSTLELGDSALYLCASSLLSGISYEQYFGPGTRLTVT.

The J gene is TRBJ1-2, the V gene TRBV7-8, with TRBD1 identical over 8 bases. V shed 1 base, J shed 4 bases, and the junction held 2 bases outside the gene matches. Germline V gene data show CDR1 as SGHVS and CDR2 as FQNEAQ. The CDR3 sequence is 14 residues long. The chain's CDR3 is CASSLGTGPYGYTF. The CDR3 bases are TGTGCCAGCAGCTTAGGGACAGGGCCCTATGGCTACACCTTC.

The chain carries TRBV30 and TRBJ1-1; possibly TRBD1 for D (5 bases). CDR1 GTSNPN and CDR2 SVGIG come from the germline V gene (reference sequence). Deletions cut 4 bases from V and 1 base from J, with 10 bases between. The CDR3 has 13 residues. The CDR3 region is CAWTQGANTEAFF. The CDR3 DNA is TGTGCCTGGACCCAAGGGGCGAACACTGAAGCTTTCTTT.

The chain has TRBV10-3 and TRBJ2-4; 7 bases are a match to TRBD1. The V and J ends lost 3 bases and 0 bases, in that order; junction bases with no gene match: 5. CDR3 length: 16 residues. Germline V gene data show CDR1 as ENHRY and CDR2 as SYGVKD. The DNA of the CDR3 is TGTGCCATCAGTGACCCTGACAGGGTAGCCAAAAACATTCAGTACTTC. The encoded protein is CAISDPDRVAKNIQYF.

J is TRBJ2-1 and V is TRBV4-2; D is possibly TRBD2 (7 bases). V lost 1 base to trimming and J lost 6 bases, with 16 bases between them. The CDR3 covers 16 residues. Germline CDR1 reads LGHNA; CDR2 reads YNFKEQ. The CDR3 loop is CASSQAGLEGVNEQFF. The DNA of the CDR3 is TGTGCCAGCAGCCAAGCCGGACTAGAGGGGGTCAATGAGCAGTTCTTC.

The CDR3 DNA follows: TGTGCCAGTACTATGCGGCGGGGGGCAGCTGGAAACACCATATATTTT. This gives the protein CASTMRRGAAGNTIYF. The chain links TRBV19 to TRBJ1-3; D perhaps matches TRBD1 (6 bases). There are 16 residues in the CDR3. The V gene lost 7 bases and the J gene lost 2 bases, with 18 bases spanning the gap. Germline V gives CDR1 LNHDA, CDR2 SQIVND (reference sequence).

The gene calls are TRBV27 and TRBJ2-1; 11 bases map to TRBD2. There are 14 residues in the CDR3. Germline assignment: CDR1 MNHEY and CDR2 SMNVEV (reference sequence). The J segment lost 5 bases and the V segment lost 8 bases, leaving 5 bases of the junction unmatched. The chain's CDR3 is CASSTSGANNEQFF. CDR3 bases: TGTGCCAGCTCGACTAGCGGGGCTAACAATGAGCAGTTCTTC.

This chain's CDR3 is CASIGPGLVSDTQYF. The CDR3 DNA reads TGTGCCAGCATAGGGCCGGGACTAGTGTCAGATACGCAGTATTTT. The genes are TRBV6-1 and TRBJ2-3, with 8 bases aligning to TRBD2. The CDR3 spans 15 residues. CDR1 is MNHNS, CDR2 SASEGT, per germline. The V and J ends lost 7 bases and 4 bases, in that order; junction bases with no gene match: 10.